A single sample is the source of the 8 T cell receptor beta chains below, sequenced in a study of TIL therapy for anti-PD-1-resistant metastatic lung cancer. This was the immunoSEQ v3 assay. Only in-frame clones appear in the TCRdb table, and some are missing; sequencing was by immunoSEQ multiplex PCR. The sample records some 60,000 clones, about two thirds being singletons. Time point: pre-treatment sample, taken before nivolumab and TIL therapy. The material was blood, obtained at baseline. The receptors were sampled from a person between 30 and 79 years old with non-small cell lung cancer.

In this sample, this clone turned up a few times. J is TRBJ1-3 and V is TRBV30; 7 positions agree with TRBD1. The V gene end was trimmed by 7 bases and the J gene end by 2 bases; junction bases not matched to a gene: 8. This CDR3 region has 14 residues. The V gene's germline CDR1 is GTSNPN and CDR2 SVGIG (reference sequence). CDR3 nucleotide sequence: TGTGCCTTGACAGGGAAGGGAACTGGAAACACCATATATTTT. Its translation: CALTGKGTGNTIYF. Together with reference TRBV30 and TRBJ1-3, the CDR3 gives the full variable domain: SQTIHQWPATLVQPVGSPLSLECTVEGTSNPNLYWYRQAAGRGLQLLFYSVGIGQISSEVPQNLSASRPQDRQFILSSKKLLLSDSGFYLCALTGKGTGNTIYFGEGSWLTVV.

The chain uses TRBV5-1 and TRBJ1-2, with a tentative D call TRBD1 (5 bases). This CDR3 is built from 15 residues. V lost 4 bases, J lost 4 bases, and 17 bases lay in between. CDR1 and CDR2 from the germline V gene are SGHRS and YFSETQ. CDR3 DNA: TGCGCCAGCAGCCCGGTTGGGGCCTCCGTCTATGGCTACACCTTC. Residues: CASSPVGASVYGYTF.

The V and J genes are TRBV10-3 and TRBJ2-7; the match to TRBD2 covers 13 bases. V shed 10 bases, J shed 4 bases, and the junction held 10 bases outside the gene matches. Germline V gene sequence: CDR1 ENHRY, CDR2 SYGVKD. The CDR3 extends over 15 amino acids. CDR3 sequence (DNA): TGTGCCAGCTCCCCTCGGACTAGCGGGAGTTACGAGCAGTACTTC. Translating it yields CASSPRTSGSYEQYF.

This clone has just one count. A junction boundary mismatches the germline segment, possibly from a read error. This rearrangement joins TRBV27 to TRBJ2-7; D is perhaps TRBD1 or TRBD2 (5 bases each). CDR1 is MNHEY and CDR2 is SMNVEV in the germline V gene (reference sequence). The CDR3 contains 15 residues. CDR3 loop: CASRLLGDSDYEQYF. The CDR3, as DNA: TGTGCCAGCAGATTATTGGGGGATTCCGACTACGAGCAGTACTTC.

The V and J genes are TRBV5-4 and TRBJ2-3, with D hard to call. With 0 bases removed from V and 3 bases from J, the gap between germline ends came to 5 bases. Germline V gene lookup returns CDR1 SGHNT and CDR2 YYREEE (reference sequence). The CDR3 loop spans 13 amino acids. Here the CDR3 reads CASSLDVTDTQYF. The CDR3 DNA sequence: TGTGCCAGCAGCTTGGACGTGACAGATACGCAGTATTTT. The entire variable domain, with the rest obtained from reference TRBV5-4 and TRBJ2-3, is as follows: ETGVTQSPTHLIKTRGQQVTLRCSSQSGHNTVSWYQQALGQGPQFIFQYYREEENGRGNFPPRFSGLQFPNYSSELNVNALELDDSALYLCASSLDVTDTQYFGPGTRLTVL.

The chain recombines TRBV19 with TRBJ1-6, with D uncertain. The CDR3 sequence is 16 residues long. The germline V gene encodes CDR1 LNHDA and CDR2 SQIVND (reference sequence). Trimming removed 4 bases at V and 0 bases at J, with 10 bases between. This CDR3 is CASSTSESSYNSPLHF. In DNA, the CDR3 is TGTGCCAGTAGTACGTCAGAGAGCTCCTATAATTCACCCCTCCACTTT.

J is TRBJ2-1 and V is TRBV7-9; a possible D gene is TRBD1 (6 bases). This CDR3 spans 15 amino acids. V lost 3 bases to trimming and J lost 3 bases, with 12 bases between them. Germline V gene lookup returns CDR1 SEHNR and CDR2 FQNEAQ (reference sequence). The CDR3 reads CASSFPGTNYNEQFF. The CDR3 DNA is TGTGCCAGCAGCTTTCCCGGGACAAACTACAATGAGCAGTTCTTC.

The chain combines TRBV7-8 with TRBJ2-1; TRBD2 agrees at 14 bases. J lost 4 bases, V lost 5 bases, and 7 bases had no gene match. The CDR3 extends over 17 amino acids. CDR1 and CDR2 from the germline V gene are SGHVS and FQNEAQ. CDR3 coding DNA: TGTGCCAGCAGCCAGACTAGCGGGGGGGCGAAGTACAATGAGCAGTTCTTC. It specifies CASSQTSGGAKYNEQFF.